These T cell receptor beta chains were read from a single sample in a study of blood T cell repertoires in COVID-19. Here immunoSEQ multiplex PCR was the method, and the copy in TCRdb shows in-frame clones only, minus some. The sample yields under 15,000 clones, over 55% seen once. What was sequenced was peripheral blood. The receptors shown here come from a man aged 60 to 75 with COVID-19, enrolled during active disease. CDR3s include the opening cysteine and the closing phenylalanine or tryptophan. The D gene is left open where the match is weak. Clone size is shown for a subset of rows, as once, few, many or a class of expanded clone.

TRBV7-9	TRBJ1-2	once	TRBD1	TGTGCCAGCAGCTTAGCGGGGGGACAGGGGAGCAATGGCTACACCTTC	CASSLAGGQGSNGYTF
TRBV5-4	TRBJ1-1	-	-	TGTGCCAGCAGCTTGCCCGGTACAGGGATGCCTGAAGCTTTCTTT	CASSLPGTGMPEAFF
TRBV19	TRBJ2-2	-	-	TGTGCCAGTAGAGACAGGACAGTGGCGAGCACCGGGGAGCTGTTTTTT	CASRDRTVASTGELFF
TRBV5-1	TRBJ1-4	few	-	TGCGCCAGCAGCTTGACAGCAACTAATGAAAAACTGTTTTTT	CASSLTATNEKLFF
TRBV18	TRBJ2-6	-	-	TGTGCCAGCTCACTTTCGACAGGCTTGGCGTCTGGGGCCAACGTCCTGACTTTC	CASSLSTGLASGANVLTF
TRBV5-5	TRBJ1-4	few	TRBD1	TGTGCCAGCAGCCCCGACAGGGTTGGGGGTGAAAAACTGTTTTTT	CASSPDRVGGEKLFF
TRBV5-1	TRBJ2-5	-	-	TGCGCCAGCAGCTTAGACAAGCCGTGGCCGGGGGAGACCCAGTACTTC	CASSLDKPWPGETQYF
TRBV5-6	TRBJ2-5	-	-	TGTGCCAGCAGCTTGCGGGAGACCCAGTACTTC	CASSLRETQYF
TRBV3-1/TRBV3-2	TRBJ1-2	-	-	TGTGCCAGCAGCCTTTTCGGGGGGGCAGATGAGGGCTACACCTTC	CASSLFGGADEGYTF
TRBV10-3	TRBJ1-2	-	-	TGTGCCATCAGCAGAACCCCCGCCGCAGGCACCTATGGCTACACCTTC	CAISRTPAAGTYGYTF
TRBV6-5	TRBJ2-2	-	TRBD1	TGTGCCACCAACAGGGGAGCCGGGGAGCTGTTTTTT	CATNRGAGELFF
TRBV6-5	TRBJ2-5	once	TRBD1	TGTGCCAGCACTAAAAGGGACAGACTTGAGGAGACCCAGTACTTC	CASTKRDRLEETQYF
TRBV13	TRBJ1-4	few	TRBD1	TGTGCCAGCAGCGCATACGGACAGGGCGGTGAAAAACTGTTTTTT	CASSAYGQGGEKLFF
TRBV18	TRBJ2-1	-	TRBD2	TGTGCCAGCTCCTATAGGACTAGCGGGGGAGCCTACAATGAGCAGTTCTTC	CASSYRTSGGAYNEQFF
TRBV2	TRBJ1-2	-	-	TGTGCCAGCAGGGGGACACCTACTAACTATGGCTACACCTTC	CASRGTPTNYGYTF
TRBV27	TRBJ2-1	-	TRBD2	TGTGCCAGCAGTCTTGGGACTAGCGGCCTTCAGGAGCAGTTCTTC	CASSLGTSGLQEQFF
TRBV2	TRBJ2-3	-	-	TGTGCCAGCACACCTCTAGCGCAAGATACGCAGTATTTT	CASTPLAQDTQYF
TRBV7-3	TRBJ1-1	-	-	TGTGCCAGCAGCTTAACGGGCCTACAGGGGAACACTGAAGCTTTCTTT	CASSLTGLQGNTEAFF
TRBV5-4	TRBJ2-5	-	TRBD2	TGTGCCAGCAGCTTAACCAGCCGGGAGGTACTAAAAGAGACCCAGTACTTC	CASSLTSREVLKETQYF
TRBV15	TRBJ2-5	-	-	TGTGCCACCAGCGCCCGGCCACAGGGTGTGGTGACCCAGTACTTC	CATSARPQGVVTQYF
TRBV7-2	TRBJ2-2	-	TRBD1	TGTGCCAGCAGCTTAAAGGGGGCCAGCACCGGGGAGCTGTTTTTT	CASSLKGASTGELFF
TRBV15	TRBJ2-5	-	-	TGTGCCACCTCCTATGTGGAGACCCAGTACTTC	CATSYVETQYF
TRBV4-1	TRBJ2-1	-	-	TGCGCCAGCAGCCAAGAAGGGGGACGGGCCTACAATGAGCAGTTCTTC	CASSQEGGRAYNEQFF
TRBV4-1	TRBJ2-3	-	-	TGCGCCAGCAGCCAGGGGCGAATAGACCCTAGCACAGATACGCAGTATTTT	CASSQGRIDPSTDTQYF
TRBV27	TRBJ1-5	-	-	TGTGCCAGTGGGCAGGGGTCGGGTCAGCCCCAGCATTTT	CASGQGSGQPQHF
TRBV7-3	TRBJ2-3	-	TRBD2	TGTGCCAGCAGCTTAACGGGCCTAGCGGGGACTAGCACAGATACGCAGTATTTT	CASSLTGLAGTSTDTQYF
TRBV5-6	TRBJ2-5	-	TRBD1	TGTGCCAGCAGCGGGGGACAGCTTCAAGAGACCCAGTACTTC	CASSGGQLQETQYF
TRBV7-2	TRBJ1-4	once	-	TGTGCCAGCAGCCAACAGGGAATGGGTGAAAAACTGTTTTTT	CASSQQGMGEKLFF
TRBV9	TRBJ2-3	once	-	TGTGCCAGCAGCGTACGTGGCTCCCCAGATACGCAGTATTTT	CASSVRGSPDTQYF
TRBV5-6	TRBJ1-1	few	-	TGTGCCAGCAGCTTGGAGCGGGGGCGCCGGACTCCAGCTTTCTTT	CASSLERGRRTPAFF
TRBV5-1	TRBJ2-1	-	TRBD2	TGCGCCAGCATCCTGGGATGGGCTAGCGGGACTGAGCAGTTCTTC	CASILGWASGTEQFF
TRBV5-6	TRBJ1-6	-	-	TGTGCCAGCAGCTTGGTGGGAGATTCACCCCTCCACTTT	CASSLVGDSPLHF
TRBV4-1	TRBJ1-3	-	-	TGCGCCAGCAGCCTGGGCCCGGCCACCCGACCTGGAAACACCATATATTTT	CASSLGPATRPGNTIYF
TRBV10-3	TRBJ2-5	-	TRBD2	TGTGCCATCAGTCCCGTCGGGACTAGCGGGAGCGGTCAAGAGACCCAGTACTTC	CAISPVGTSGSGQETQYF
TRBV10-3	TRBJ1-2	-	-	TGTGCCATCAGTGATTTCGAACTTAGGGCCCGGGATTACAACTATGGCTACACCTTC	CAISDFELRARDYNYGYTF
TRBV6-5	TRBJ2-7	-	-	TGTGCCAGCGGGCTTATTCCTGCCTACGAGCAGTACTTC	CASGLIPAYEQYF
TRBV6-5	TRBJ1-1	-	-	TGTGCCAGCAGTTACACAGGACATAACACTGAAGCTTTCTTT	CASSYTGHNTEAFF
TRBV9	TRBJ2-7	-	TRBD2	TGTGCCAGCAGCCTCTCGCACATGCGGGGGGGCTCCTACGAGCAGTACTTC	CASSLSHMRGGSYEQYF
TRBV7-8	TRBJ2-5	-	-	TGTGCCAGCAGCCGAGCGACAAGCTACCCCGGAGAGACCCAGTACTTC	CASSRATSYPGETQYF
TRBV4-2	TRBJ2-5	-	TRBD2	TGTGCCAGCAGCCCTTGGACTAGCCAAGAGACCCAGTACTTC	CASSPWTSQETQYF
TRBV28	TRBJ1-2	-	-	TGTGCCAGCAGTTACTCCCAGGACTATGGCTACACCTTC	CASSYSQDYGYTF
TRBV9	TRBJ1-6	few	TRBD1	TGTGCCAGCAGCAACCAGGGGGCGCGCTCACCCCTCCACTTT	CASSNQGARSPLHF
TRBV7-2	TRBJ1-2	few	-	TGTGCCAGCAGCTTAGTTCGCGACAGGACCTCCTATGGCTACACCTTC	CASSLVRDRTSYGYTF
TRBV19	TRBJ2-4	-	TRBD1	TGTGCCAGTAGTGAGGACAGGGAAGGGTTGGGAAACATTCAGTACTTC	CASSEDREGLGNIQYF
TRBV14	TRBJ2-5	-	-	TGTGCCAGCAGCATACAAGAGACCCAGTACTTC	CASSIQETQYF